Following are 24 T cell receptor beta chains from one sample sequenced in a study of STAT3 mutations in large granular lymphocyte leukemia. Profiled with immunoSEQ multiplex PCR; TCRdb holds only in-frame clones, not every one. The sample includes 4,700 or so clones, around 55% of them seen just once. General study results and limits: At least one immunodominant TCR beta clonotype appeared in every T-cell large granular lymphocyte leukemia patient.

Their target antigens are unknown. Sequenced input: peripheral blood mononuclear cells. These TCRs come from a male patient aged 45-59 years with T-cell large granular lymphocyte leukemia. Some clones in this sample may be carry-over from other donors' samples.

V is TRBV5-1 and J is TRBJ2-6; TRBD2 might be the D (6 bases). The germline CDR1 and CDR2 sequences are SGHRS and YFSETQ. The length of the CDR3 is 19 residues. Trimming took 1 base from V and 0 from J, leaving 17 bases between them. The CDR3 DNA reads TGCGCCAGCAGCTTGAGCGGGCCTTTTCTATCCTCTGGGGCCAACGTCCTGACTTTC. This codes for CASSLSGPFLSSGANVLTF. Supplemented by reference TRBV5-1 and TRBJ2-6, the full variable domain reads KAGVTQTPRYLIKTRGQQVTLSCSPISGHRSVSWYQQTPGQGLQFLFEYFSETQRNKGNFPGRFSGRQFSNSRSEMNVSTLELGDSALYLCASSLSGPFLSSGANVLTFGAGSRLTVL.

The rearrangement links TRBV7-9 to TRBJ2-5; 7 bases agree with TRBD2. V lost 6 bases to trimming and J lost 2 bases; unmatched junction nucleotides: 9. This CDR3 region has 15 residues. In germline, CDR1 is SEHNR, CDR2 FQNEAQ (reference sequence). CDR3 bases: TGTGCCAGCAGGACCGGGGACTACTCTCAAGAGACCCAGTACTTC. As protein: CASRTGDYSQETQYF.

The chain recombines TRBV27 with TRBJ2-7; TRBD1 agrees at 7 bases. The V and J ends lost 2 bases and 5 bases, in that order; junction bases with no gene match: 9. Germline V CDR1 and CDR2: MNHEY, SMNVEV (reference sequence). The CDR3 is 15 residues long. The CDR3 here is CASSLERTGADEQYF. The CDR3 nucleotides read TGTGCCAGCAGTTTAGAGCGAACAGGGGCGGACGAGCAGTACTTC.

This clone was counted a few times. This chain uses TRBV30 with TRBJ1-5; TRBD1 is a possible D gene (5 bases). Per germline, CDR1 GTSNPN and CDR2 SVGIG (reference sequence). This CDR3 is built from 14 residues. V was cut by 5 bases and J by 4 bases, with 15 bases left in between. The CDR3 sequence: CAWGRQGGNQPQHF. The CDR3, as DNA: TGTGCCTGGGGGAGGCAGGGTGGAAATCAGCCCCAGCATTTT.

There are a few counts of this clone. The chain carries TRBV28 and TRBJ1-2, with D possibly being TRBD1 (5 bases). The germline V gene encodes CDR1 MDHEN and CDR2 SYDVKM. Trimming removed 3 bases from V and 4 bases from J, with 12 bases in between. The CDR3 extends over 14 amino acids. The CDR3 here is CASSFNMGGYGYTF. In nucleotides, the CDR3 is TGTGCCAGCAGTTTTAATATGGGGGGCTATGGCTACACCTTC.

In DNA form, the CDR3 reads TGCAGCGTTTCTGGACAGGGGTGGGAGCAGTACTTC. Residues: CSVSGQGWEQYF. This chain connects TRBV29-1 to TRBJ2-7; 9 bases align to TRBD1. Germline-derived CDR1 and CDR2 are SQVTM and ANQGSEA. The CDR3 loop spans 12 amino acids. J gave up 7 bases and V 5 bases, and 6 bases lay outside the gene matches.

The V and J genes are TRBV4-1 and TRBJ2-7, with TRBD2 identical over 11 bases. V shed 3 bases, J shed 0 bases, and the junction held 4 bases outside the gene matches. The germline V gene has CDR1 MGHRA and CDR2 YSYEKL. CDR3 length: 16 amino acids. The CDR3, as DNA: TGCGCCAGCAGCCAGGAAACTAGCGGGAGCTCCTACGAGCAGTACTTC. Its protein product is CASSQETSGSSYEQYF.

The rearrangement links TRBV7-3 to TRBJ2-1; a possible D gene is TRBD2 (5 bases). This CDR3 contains 13 residues. Looked up from germline, CDR1 is SGHTA and CDR2 is FQGTGA. The V gene lost 0 bases and the J gene lost 10 bases, with 10 bases spanning the gap. CDR3 nucleotides: TGTGCCAGCAGCTTAACCGTGCCGGGGGAGCAGTTCTTC. Its translation: CASSLTVPGEQFF.

This clone was seen a few times. The gene calls are TRBV27 and TRBJ2-7, with 8 bases lining up with TRBD1. The CDR3 is 18 amino acids. Germline V lookup: CDR1 MNHEY, CDR2 SMNVEV (reference sequence). J was trimmed by 4 bases and V by 6 bases; bases with no gene match: 20. For the CDR3, the DNA is TGTGCCAGCAGCAAAGAGTCAGGGGGCCTCCCTCTTGGGTACGAGCAGTACTTC. Protein sequence: CASSKESGGLPLGYEQYF.

CDR3 DNA: TGTGCCAGCAGCACCGGATTGGACATTCAGTACTTC. This sequence encodes CASSTGLDIQYF. The genes are TRBV27 and TRBJ2-4; D remains unclear. The germline V and J ends were trimmed by 6 bases and 8 bases, with 11 bases remaining between them. Germline values: CDR1 MNHEY, CDR2 SMNVEV (reference sequence). The CDR3 has 12 residues.

The CDR3, as DNA: TGTGCCAGCAGTTTATCCGGGAACTATGGCTACACCTTC. Encoded protein: CASSLSGNYGYTF. V gene TRBV27 combines with J gene TRBJ1-2; no clear D. From germline, CDR1 is MNHEY and CDR2 SMNVEV (reference sequence). CDR3 length: 13 residues. V shed 0 bases and J shed 2 bases, with 4 bases lying between them.

J is TRBJ2-3 and V is TRBV30; possibly TRBD2 for D (6 bases). CDR3 length equals 15 residues. Germline-derived CDR1 and CDR2 are GTSNPN and SVGIG (reference sequence). V was clipped by 2 bases and J by 3 bases, with 15 bases between them. The CDR3 is CAWSPGSAGTDTQYF. DNA for the CDR3: TGTGCCTGGAGTCCGGGCTCCGCGGGGACAGATACGCAGTATTTT.

In this sample, this clone turned up once. The chain uses TRBV7-9 and TRBJ1-1; D unclear. Germline V gene data show CDR1 as SEHNR and CDR2 as FQNEAQ (reference sequence). Trimming stripped 5 bases from V and 0 bases from J, with 7 bases between. This CDR3 has 13 residues. In DNA, the CDR3 is TGTGCCAGCAGCCCGGATGTGAACACTGAAGCTTTCTTT. Residues: CASSPDVNTEAFF.

This chain uses TRBV13 with TRBJ2-1, with 10 bases aligning to TRBD2. The CDR3 covers 15 residues. J lost 5 bases, V lost 0 bases, and 1 base had no gene match. Germline V gives CDR1 PRHDT, CDR2 FYEKMQ (reference sequence). CDR3: CASSLGLAGDNEQFF. In nucleotides, the CDR3 is TGTGCCAGCAGCTTAGGCCTAGCGGGGGACAATGAGCAGTTCTTC.

The CDR3 DNA reads TGCAGCCCCCAACTAGCCTCCTACAATGAGCAGTTCTTC. Translating gives CSPQLASYNEQFF. The gene calls are TRBV29-1 and TRBJ2-1; D may be TRBD2 (6 bases). CDR1 SQVTM and CDR2 ANQGSEA come from the germline V gene. The length of the CDR3 is 13 residues. V was pared by 8 bases and J by 0 bases, with 11 bases between.

This chain connects TRBV5-4 to TRBJ2-7; possibly TRBD2 for D (6 bases). Germline CDR1 is SGHNT and CDR2 is YYREEE (reference sequence). V was shortened by 10 bases and J by 6 bases, with 14 bases between the two germline ends. The length of the CDR3 is 11 residues. CDR3 DNA sequence: TGTGCCTACGGCGGGAATGGCGAGCAGTACTTC. Translating gives CAYGGNGEQYF.

This clone occurred a few times. This chain uses TRBV18 with TRBJ2-6, with D possibly matching TRBD2 (6 bases). Germline V gene lookup returns CDR1 KGHSH and CDR2 LQKENI. V was pared by 3 bases and J by 1 base, with 13 bases between. This CDR3 is 17 amino acids long. CDR3 nucleotide sequence: TGTGCCAGCTCACCGGCGGGACGATCTTCTGGGGCCAACGTCCTGACTTTC. Translating it yields CASSPAGRSSGANVLTF.

This clone has more than one count but fewer than ten. Written as DNA, the CDR3 is TGTGCCAGCAGCCGAGGAACAGAGACCCAGTACTTC. The encoded protein is CASSRGTETQYF. The chain has TRBV7-6 and TRBJ2-5; no firm D call. The CDR3 sequence is 12 residues long. V was pared by 5 bases and J by 4 bases, with 8 bases between. Germline V gene sequence: CDR1 SGHVS, CDR2 FNYEAQ. Filled out from reference TRBV7-6 and TRBJ2-5, the complete variable domain reads GAGVSQSPRYKVTKRGQDVALRCDPISGHVSLYWYRQALGQGPEFLTYFNYEAQQDKSGLPNDRFSAERPEGSISTLTIQRTEQRDSAMYRCASSRGTETQYFGPGTRLLVL.

The V gene is TRBV5-6, the J gene TRBJ2-7; tentatively, D is TRBD2 (5 bases). V lost 0 bases, J lost 6 bases, and 7 bases lay in between. The CDR3 has 12 residues. The V gene's germline CDR1 is SGHDT and CDR2 YYEEEE. CDR3 amino acids: CASSLERGEQYF. Written as DNA, the CDR3 is TGTGCCAGCAGCTTGGAACGGGGCGAGCAGTACTTC.

V gene TRBV2 combines with J gene TRBJ2-5; D uncertain. The length of the CDR3 is 13 residues. The V end lost 5 bases, the J end lost 2 bases, and 9 bases lay between the germline ends. From germline, CDR1 is SNHLY and CDR2 FYNNEI. The CDR3 DNA reads TGTGCCAGCAGTCGTACACAGCAAGAGACCCAGTACTTC. Encoded protein: CASSRTQQETQYF.

The chain recombines TRBV7-9 with TRBJ2-7; D possibly corresponds to TRBD2 (6 bases). The V gene's germline CDR1 is SEHNR and CDR2 FQNEAQ (reference sequence). Trimming took 2 bases from V and 5 from J, leaving 10 bases between them. The CDR3 contains 13 residues. The CDR3 sequence: CASSLTGDHEQYF. In DNA, the CDR3 is TGTGCCAGCAGCTTAACGGGGGACCACGAGCAGTACTTC. Based on the CDR3 plus reference TRBV7-9 and TRBJ2-7, the full variable domain is DTGVSQNPRHKITKRGQNVTFRCDPISEHNRLYWYRQTLGQGPEFLTYFQNEAQLEKSRLLSDRFSAERPKGSFSTLEIQRTEQGDSAMYLCASSLTGDHEQYFGPGTRLTVT.

This clone was observed a handful of times. The chain employs TRBV13 and TRBJ1-2; possibly TRBD1 for D (6 bases). CDR3 length: 15 residues. With 5 bases removed from V and 2 bases from J, the gap between germline ends came to 15 bases. Germline CDR1 PRHDT, CDR2 FYEKMQ (reference sequence). CDR3 in DNA: TGTGCCAGCAGCCCAGAGGGGGAACTGAACTATGGCTACACCTTC. Its protein product is CASSPEGELNYGYTF.

This sequence joins TRBV5-1 and TRBJ2-3, with D possibly TRBD2 on 7 matching bases. This CDR3 has 16 residues. Germline assignment: CDR1 SGHRS and CDR2 YFSETQ. Deletions cut 4 bases from V and 3 bases from J, with 18 bases between. CDR3 sequence reads: CASSPIRGGGTDTQYF. CDR3 nucleotides: TGCGCCAGCAGCCCGATTAGGGGGGGCGGGACAGATACGCAGTATTTT.

This sequence joins TRBV29-1 and TRBJ2-7; TRBD1 agrees at 11 bases. V was clipped by 7 bases and J by 6 bases; unmatched bases: 5. The CDR3 sequence is 12 residues long. The germline gives CDR1 SQVTM, CDR2 ANQGSEA. The CDR3 region has the DNA TGCAGCGCTGGACAGGGGGCTCGCGAGCAGTACTTC. It encodes CSAGQGAREQYF.